Here is one TCR beta chain with its context. Its antigen is unknown. The data were taken from a study of CXCR3-negative and CXCR3-positive naive CD8 T cells. Findings of the study overall: TRB CDR3 hydrophobicity was greater in CXCR3-positive naive cells than in CXCR3-negative naive cells. Memory cells differed in TRBV-TRBJ usage, but naive CXCR3-negative and CXCR3-positive cells had similar usage.

The CDR3 is 14 residues long. Per germline, CDR1 DFQATT and CDR2 SNEGSKA (reference sequence). In preparing the TRB cDNA libraries, 5' RACE with UMI labels was used. TCRdb reprocessed the 5' RACE reads, with one entry per CDR3 protein and no DNA. This listing includes roughly 110,000 distinct CDR3 sequences. The genes are TRBV20-1 and TRBJ2-7; TCRdb's D call, TRBD2, is unchecked because there is no DNA. The source of this sequence is a human donor in good health. Some clones in this sample may be carry-over from other donors' samples. The sample comprised naive CXCR3+ CD8+ T cells from blood. Regarding subset: CD45RO-CCR7+CD27+CD95- naive CD8+ T cells expressing CXCR3 (TNR3+). The CDR3 is CSAPTAGGPDEQYF.